These 25 T cell receptor beta chains were sequenced from one sample in a study of PD-1 blockade in mismatch repair-deficient tumors. Produced via immunoSEQ multiplex PCR; TCRdb's table is partial and in-frame only. Of about 79,000 clones listed, roughly 80% are singletons. This material consisted of peripheral blood, taken 44 weeks after starting pembrolizumab. These receptors all come from an adult with mismatch repair-deficient cancer.

The chain couples TRBV6-5 to TRBJ2-1, with D perhaps matching TRBD2 (6 bases). Germline CDR1 reads MNHEY; CDR2 reads SVGAGI. This CDR3 is 13 amino acids long. The V end lost 2 bases, the J end lost 6 bases, and 8 bases lay between the germline ends. CDR3: CASSYGGSNEQFF. In nucleotides, the CDR3 is TGTGCCAGCAGTTACGGAGGGTCCAATGAGCAGTTCTTC.

This clone occurred a few times. The chain is built from TRBV7-9 and TRBJ1-2; 10 bases agree with TRBD1. The CDR3 covers 13 residues. J was trimmed by 6 bases and V by 5 bases; bases with no gene match: 3. Per the germline V gene, CDR1 is SEHNR and CDR2 is FQNEAQ (reference sequence). CDR3 residues: CASSVTGGDGYTF. The CDR3 DNA is TGTGCCAGCAGCGTGACAGGGGGCGATGGCTACACCTTC.

There are a few counts of this clone. CDR3 sequence: CASSLPPGNYGYTF. CDR3 DNA sequence: TGTGCCAGCAGCCTGCCGCCGGGGAACTATGGCTACACCTTC. The chain combines TRBV5-4 with TRBJ1-2, with D hard to call. Germline V gives CDR1 SGHNT, CDR2 YYREEE (reference sequence). The germline V and J ends were trimmed by 4 bases and 2 bases, with 12 bases remaining between them. The CDR3 consists of 14 residues.

The V gene is TRBV5-1, the J gene TRBJ2-7, with 7 positions matching TRBD2. CDR1 is SGHRS and CDR2 is YFSETQ in the germline V gene. Unmatched junction bases numbered 11, after V lost 3 bases and J lost 5 bases. CDR3 size: 15 residues. The CDR3 DNA is TGCGCCAGCAGCTCAGGCAGCGGGATCAGCGACGAGCAGTACTTC. Protein: CASSSGSGISDEQYF.

This clone has a handful of counts. This rearrangement joins TRBV4-2 to TRBJ2-7, with TRBD2 matching 8 bases. Germline V gene data show CDR1 as LGHNA and CDR2 as YNFKEQ. Germline trimming cut 3 bases from V and 7 bases from J; bases unmatched to any gene: 5. The CDR3 has 13 amino acids. For the CDR3, the DNA is TGTGCCAGCAGCCACCTAGCGGGTGGAGAGCAGTACTTC. This codes for CASSHLAGGEQYF.

V and J are TRBV12-5 and TRBJ1-5, with TRBD1 as a possible D gene (6 bases). Trimming removed 3 bases from V and 0 bases from J, with 9 bases in between. The length of the CDR3 is 15 residues. Germline V CDR1 and CDR2: LGHNT, FRNRAP. Here the CDR3 reads CASGFGTTSNQPQHF. As DNA, the CDR3 is TGTGCTAGTGGTTTCGGGACAACTAGCAATCAGCCCCAGCATTTT.

This chain connects TRBV5-1 to TRBJ2-5; either TRBD1 or TRBD2 may fit D (7 bases each). The CDR3 covers 15 residues. The V and J ends lost 1 base and 5 bases respectively, with 15 bases between them. The germline gives CDR1 SGHRS, CDR2 YFSETQ. In DNA, the CDR3 is TGCGCCAGCAGCTTGCAGGGAGGGGGCGCGGAGACCCAGTACTTC. Amino acid sequence: CASSLQGGGAETQYF.

The V gene is TRBV4-1, the J gene TRBJ1-4, with D uncertain. CDR1 and CDR2 (germline): MGHRA, YSYEKL. The CDR3 consists of 15 residues. The V gene lost 1 base and the J gene lost 11 bases, with 17 bases spanning the gap. The DNA for the CDR3 is TGCGCCAGCAGCCAAGCCCTAGTGGGTGCCTGGAAACTGTTTTTT. Translated: CASSQALVGAWKLFF.

The genes are TRBV7-2 and TRBJ2-7; TRBD2 is a possible D gene (5 bases). This CDR3 is built from 18 residues. V dropped 2 bases and J dropped 4 bases, with 24 bases sitting between them. Per germline, CDR1 SGHTA and CDR2 FQGNSA. The CDR3 DNA reads TGTGCCAGCAGCTTAAAATCAACGCGGAGAGGGCCTCTTTACGAGCAGTACTTC. Its translation: CASSLKSTRRGPLYEQYF.

A few counts support this clone. The V call is TRBV6-1, the J call TRBJ2-5, with D possibly being TRBD1 or TRBD2 (5 bases each). Germline lookup yields CDR1 MNHNS and CDR2 SASEGT. This CDR3 spans 13 amino acids. V was trimmed by 4 bases and J by 6 bases, leaving 12 bases between them. The CDR3: CASSAKGTQTQYF. CDR3 DNA: TGTGCCAGCAGTGCTAAGGGGACGCAGACCCAGTACTTC.

The chain combines TRBV19 with TRBJ2-7, with 8 bases fitting TRBD1. With 0 bases clipped from V and 0 bases from J, the junction kept 4 bases outside the gene matches. CDR1 LNHDA and CDR2 SQIVND come from the germline V gene (reference sequence). This CDR3 is 16 amino acids long. Written as DNA, the CDR3 is TGTGCCAGTAGTATAGATCCGCAGGGGGCCTCCTACGAGCAGTACTTC. Its protein product is CASSIDPQGASYEQYF.

The rearrangement links TRBV4-3 to TRBJ2-1; TRBD2 might be the D (6 bases). V shed 0 bases and J shed 3 bases, with 12 bases lying between them. CDR1 is LGHNA and CDR2 is YSLEER in the germline V gene. The CDR3 is 16 amino acids. The CDR3 coding sequence is TGCGCCAGCAGCCAAGAATGGGACTTAGGCTACAATGAGCAGTTCTTC. This gives the protein CASSQEWDLGYNEQFF.

The chain carries TRBV6-1 and TRBJ1-2; 8 positions agree with TRBD1. The V and J ends lost 3 bases and 4 bases, in that order; junction bases with no gene match: 7. This CDR3 has 15 amino acids. The germline V gene has CDR1 MNHNS and CDR2 SASEGT. CDR3 protein: CASSEMTGVPYGYTF. In nucleotides, the CDR3 is TGTGCCAGCAGTGAGATGACAGGGGTTCCCTATGGCTACACCTTC.

The chain combines TRBV6-4 with TRBJ2-1; 13 bases line up with TRBD2. This CDR3 is built from 14 residues. The trim removed 6 bases at V and 8 bases at J, leaving 4 bases unmatched. Germline V gives CDR1 MRHNA, CDR2 SNTAGT. CDR3 sequence: CASSGLAGDYEQFF. CDR3 coding DNA: TGTGCCAGCAGCGGACTAGCGGGAGACTATGAGCAGTTCTTC.

This chain links TRBV11-2 with TRBJ2-2, with D possibly matching TRBD1 (5 bases). Germline assignment: CDR1 SGHAT and CDR2 FQNNGV. V was cut by 1 base and J by 4 bases, with 10 bases left in between. CDR3 length: 15 residues. The CDR3 is CASSLVRQITGELFF. The CDR3 DNA reads as TGTGCCAGCAGCTTAGTACGACAGATCACCGGGGAGCTGTTTTTT.

This clone has a handful of counts. The V gene is TRBV9, the J gene TRBJ2-3; 7 bases are shared with TRBD2. The CDR3 sequence is 14 residues long. Germline CDR1 SGDLS, CDR2 YYNGEE. Unmatched junction bases numbered 7, after V lost 4 bases and J lost 5 bases. Here the CDR3 DNA reads TGTGCCAGCAGCCCTCAGCGGGGAGGAGATACGCAGTATTTT. This codes for CASSPQRGGDTQYF.

The V call is TRBV19, the J call TRBJ2-7, with D uncertain. Trimming took off 1 base at V and 3 bases at J, with 10 bases between the two ends. CDR3 size: 14 residues. Germline loops: CDR1 LNHDA, CDR2 SQIVND (reference sequence). CDR3 sequence: CASSIGAGHYEQYF. The CDR3, as DNA: TGTGCCAGTAGTATAGGCGCAGGCCACTACGAGCAGTACTTC. The whole variable domain, remainder taken from reference TRBV19 and TRBJ2-7, is DGGITQSPKYLFRKEGQNVTLSCEQNLNHDAMYWYRQDPGQGLRLIYYSQIVNDFQKGDIAEGYSVSREKKESFPLTVTSAQKNPTAFYLCASSIGAGHYEQYFGPGTRLTVT.

The chain carries TRBV4-1 and TRBJ1-5; D not resolved. The CDR3 spans 13 residues. V was clipped by 1 base and J by 7 bases, with 8 bases between them. The germline CDR1 and CDR2 sequences are MGHRA and YSYEKL. CDR3 protein: CASSQGQVQPQHF. CDR3 nucleotides: TGCGCCAGCAGCCAAGGTCAGGTACAGCCCCAGCATTTT.

The V and J genes are TRBV11-2 and TRBJ2-1, with no clear D. CDR1 SGHAT and CDR2 FQNNGV come from the germline V gene. CDR3 length equals 15 residues. Trimming took 5 bases from V and 0 from J, leaving 11 bases between them. The CDR3 sequence: CASSLSYGSYNEQFF. Here the CDR3 DNA reads TGTGCCAGCAGCCTCTCCTACGGCTCCTACAATGAGCAGTTCTTC.

This clone was counted only a few times. In DNA form, the CDR3 reads TGTGCCAGCAGCGCCGACGTACAATATGGCTACACCTTC. Translating it yields CASSADVQYGYTF. This sequence joins TRBV7-8 and TRBJ1-2; D is undetermined. Germline loops: CDR1 SGHVS, CDR2 FQNEAQ. The CDR3 contains 13 residues. The V and J ends lost 5 bases and 5 bases respectively, with 12 bases between them.

The V gene is TRBV27, the J gene TRBJ2-1, with D maybe TRBD2 (5 bases). The CDR3 is 16 residues long. CDR1 is MNHEY, CDR2 SMNVEV, per germline (reference sequence). The ends were cut back, 5 bases at V and 1 base at J, with 15 bases in the middle. CDR3 in amino acids: CASSLDLAHSYNEQFF. The DNA for the CDR3 is TGTGCCAGCAGTCTGGATTTAGCGCATTCCTACAATGAGCAGTTCTTC.

As DNA, the CDR3 is TGTGCCAGCAGCCTGGGACTAGCGGGAGGTGAGACCCAGTACTTC. Residues: CASSLGLAGGETQYF. V and J are TRBV6-6 and TRBJ2-5, with 15 positions matching TRBD2. The CDR3 length is 15 residues. The V segment lost 6 bases and the J segment 5 bases; nucleotides outside the gene matches: 4. The germline V gene has CDR1 MNHNY and CDR2 SVGAGI (reference sequence).

The rearrangement uses TRBV7-9 and TRBJ2-7; TRBD2 matches at 8 bases. V lost 2 bases and J lost 6; bases outside the gene matches: 6. There are 14 residues in the CDR3. Germline V lookup: CDR1 SEHNR, CDR2 FQNEAQ (reference sequence). As DNA, the CDR3 is TGTGCCAGCAGCTTACTCGGGAGCGGGGGCGAGCAGTACTTC. It specifies CASSLLGSGGEQYF.

The chain uses TRBV9 and TRBJ2-5; 8 bases align to TRBD2. The CDR3 is made up of 15 amino acids. Germline CDR1 and CDR2: SGDLS and YYNGEE. J gave up 5 bases and V 3 bases, and 9 bases lay outside the gene matches. For the CDR3, the DNA is TGTGCCAGCAGCGGCCCCGGGACTAGAGGGGAGACCCAGTACTTC. Its translation: CASSGPGTRGETQYF.

The chain links TRBV4-1 to TRBJ1-2; TRBD1 matches 9 bases. Germline values: CDR1 MGHRA, CDR2 YSYEKL. J gave up 7 bases and V 0 bases, and 9 bases lay outside the gene matches. This CDR3 is 16 amino acids long. The CDR3 reads CASSQDLGTGLRGYTF. DNA of the CDR3: TGCGCCAGCAGCCAAGATCTTGGGACAGGGCTGCGTGGCTACACCTTC.